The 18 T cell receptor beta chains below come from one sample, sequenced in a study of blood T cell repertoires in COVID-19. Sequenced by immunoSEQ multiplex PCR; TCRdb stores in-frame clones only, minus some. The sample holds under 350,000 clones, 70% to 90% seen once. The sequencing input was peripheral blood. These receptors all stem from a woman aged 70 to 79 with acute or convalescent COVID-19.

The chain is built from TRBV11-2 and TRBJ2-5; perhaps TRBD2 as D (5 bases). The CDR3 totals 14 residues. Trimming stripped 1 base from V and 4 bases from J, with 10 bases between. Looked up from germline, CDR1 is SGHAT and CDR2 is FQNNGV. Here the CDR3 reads CASSLVARGETQYF. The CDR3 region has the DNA TGTGCCAGCAGCTTAGTGGCTCGGGGAGAGACCCAGTACTTC.

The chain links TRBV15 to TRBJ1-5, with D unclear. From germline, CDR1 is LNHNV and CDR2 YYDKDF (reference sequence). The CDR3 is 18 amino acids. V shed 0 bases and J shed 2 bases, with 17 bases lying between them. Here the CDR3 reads CATSRDVAAVLGNQPQHF. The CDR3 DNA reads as TGTGCCACCAGCAGAGATGTGGCAGCGGTTTTGGGCAATCAGCCCCAGCATTTT.

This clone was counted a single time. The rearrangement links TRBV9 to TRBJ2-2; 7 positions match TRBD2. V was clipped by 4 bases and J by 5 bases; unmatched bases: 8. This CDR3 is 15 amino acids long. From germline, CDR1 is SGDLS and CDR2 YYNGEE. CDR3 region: CASSILAGETGELFF. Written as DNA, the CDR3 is TGTGCCAGCAGCATCTTGGCGGGGGAGACCGGGGAGCTGTTTTTT.

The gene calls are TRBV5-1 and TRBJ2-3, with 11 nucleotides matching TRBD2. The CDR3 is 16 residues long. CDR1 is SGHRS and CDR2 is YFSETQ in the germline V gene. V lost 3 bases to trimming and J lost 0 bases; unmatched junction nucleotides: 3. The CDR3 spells CASSSGLAASTDTQYF. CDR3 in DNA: TGCGCCAGCAGCTCGGGACTAGCGGCGAGCACAGATACGCAGTATTTT. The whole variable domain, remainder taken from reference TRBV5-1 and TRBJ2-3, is KAGVTQTPRYLIKTRGQQVTLSCSPISGHRSVSWYQQTPGQGLQFLFEYFSETQRNKGNFPGRFSGRQFSNSRSEMNVSTLELGDSALYLCASSSGLAASTDTQYFGPGTRLTVL.

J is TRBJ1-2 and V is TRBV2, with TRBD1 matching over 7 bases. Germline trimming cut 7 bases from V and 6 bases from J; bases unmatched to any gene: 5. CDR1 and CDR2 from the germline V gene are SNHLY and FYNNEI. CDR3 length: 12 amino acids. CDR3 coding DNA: TGTGCCAGCACCTTCGACAGGGATGGCTACACCTTC. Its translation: CASTFDRDGYTF.

DNA of the CDR3: TGTGCCAGCAGCTTGGGTGTGACTAGCATCCCCGACGAGGCCCAGTACTTC. This sequence encodes CASSLGVTSIPDEAQYF. The chain carries TRBV5-4 and TRBJ2-5; 7 bases are a match to TRBD2. J was trimmed by 9 bases and V by 0 bases; bases with no gene match: 17. The CDR3 length is 17 residues. Germline V lookup: CDR1 SGHNT, CDR2 YYREEE (reference sequence).

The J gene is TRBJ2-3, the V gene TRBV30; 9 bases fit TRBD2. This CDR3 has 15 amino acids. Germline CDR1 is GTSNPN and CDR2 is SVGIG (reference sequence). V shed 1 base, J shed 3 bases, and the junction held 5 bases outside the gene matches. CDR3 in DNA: TGTGCCTGGAGTGGAGTAGCGGGGGAGACAGATACGCAGTATTTT. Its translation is CAWSGVAGETDTQYF.

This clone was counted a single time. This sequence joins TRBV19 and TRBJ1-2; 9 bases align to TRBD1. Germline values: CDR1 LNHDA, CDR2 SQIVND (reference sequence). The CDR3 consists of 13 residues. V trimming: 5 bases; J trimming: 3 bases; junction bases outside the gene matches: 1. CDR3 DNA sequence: TGTGCCAGTAGTCGGGACAGGGACTATGGCTACACCTTC. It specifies CASSRDRDYGYTF.

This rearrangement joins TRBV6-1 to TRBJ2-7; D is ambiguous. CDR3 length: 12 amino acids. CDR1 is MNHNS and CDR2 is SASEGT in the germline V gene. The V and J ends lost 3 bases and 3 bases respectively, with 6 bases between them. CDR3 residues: CASSDEIYEQYF. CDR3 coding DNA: TGTGCCAGCAGTGACGAGATCTACGAGCAGTACTTC.

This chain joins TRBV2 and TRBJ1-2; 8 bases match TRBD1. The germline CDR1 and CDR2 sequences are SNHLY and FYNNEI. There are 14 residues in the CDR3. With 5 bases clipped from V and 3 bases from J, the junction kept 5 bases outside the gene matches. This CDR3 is CASSKQGEHYGYTF. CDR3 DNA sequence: TGTGCCAGCAGTAAACAGGGGGAACACTATGGCTACACCTTC.

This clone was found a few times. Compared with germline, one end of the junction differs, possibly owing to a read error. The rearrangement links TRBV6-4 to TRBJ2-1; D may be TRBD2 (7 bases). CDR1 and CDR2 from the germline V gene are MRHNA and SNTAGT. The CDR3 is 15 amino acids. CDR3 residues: CASSVGGAEYTEQFF. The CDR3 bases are TGTGCCAGCAGTGTAGGGGGGGCTGAATACACTGAGCAGTTCTTC.

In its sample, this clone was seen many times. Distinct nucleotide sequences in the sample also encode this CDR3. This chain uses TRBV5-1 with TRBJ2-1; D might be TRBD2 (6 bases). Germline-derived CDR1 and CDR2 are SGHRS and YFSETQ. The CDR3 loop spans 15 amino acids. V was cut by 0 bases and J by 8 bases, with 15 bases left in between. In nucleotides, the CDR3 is TGCGCCAGCAGCTTGGGTGGTGGGGGGTATGATGAGCAGTTCTTC. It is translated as CASSLGGGGYDEQFF.

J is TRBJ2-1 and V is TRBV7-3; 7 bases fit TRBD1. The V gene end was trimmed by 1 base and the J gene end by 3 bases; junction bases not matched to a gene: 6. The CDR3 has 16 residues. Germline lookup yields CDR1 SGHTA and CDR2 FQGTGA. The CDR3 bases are TGTGCCAGCAGCTTAAGAGGGGGCGCCGGCTACAATGAGCAGTTCTTC. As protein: CASSLRGGAGYNEQFF.

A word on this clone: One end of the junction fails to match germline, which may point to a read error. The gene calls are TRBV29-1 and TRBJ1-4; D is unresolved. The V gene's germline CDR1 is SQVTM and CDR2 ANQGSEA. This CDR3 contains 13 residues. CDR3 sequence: CSVEGRPNEKLFF. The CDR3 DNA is TGCAGCGTGGAAGGGAGACCTAATGAAAAACTGTTTTTT. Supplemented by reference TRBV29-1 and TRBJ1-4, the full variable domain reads SAVISQKPSRDICQRGTSLTIQCQVDSQVTMMFWYRQQPGQSLTLIATANQGSEATYESGFVIDKFPISRPNLTFSTLTVSNMSPEDSSIYLCSVEGRPNEKLFFGSGTQLSVL.

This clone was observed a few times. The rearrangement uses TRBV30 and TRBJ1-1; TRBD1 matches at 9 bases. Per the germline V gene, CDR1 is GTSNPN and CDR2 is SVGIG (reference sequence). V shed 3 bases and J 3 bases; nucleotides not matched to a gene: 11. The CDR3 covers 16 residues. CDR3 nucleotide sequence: TGTGCCTGGAGATATCTTCCGGGACAGGGAGACACTGAAGCTTTCTTT. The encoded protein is CAWRYLPGQGDTEAFF.

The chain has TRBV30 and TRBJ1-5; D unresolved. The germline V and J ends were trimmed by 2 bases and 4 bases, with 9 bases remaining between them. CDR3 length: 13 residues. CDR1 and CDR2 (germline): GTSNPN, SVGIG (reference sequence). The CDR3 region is CAWSPYPNQPQHF. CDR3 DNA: TGTGCCTGGAGTCCGTATCCGAATCAGCCCCAGCATTTT.

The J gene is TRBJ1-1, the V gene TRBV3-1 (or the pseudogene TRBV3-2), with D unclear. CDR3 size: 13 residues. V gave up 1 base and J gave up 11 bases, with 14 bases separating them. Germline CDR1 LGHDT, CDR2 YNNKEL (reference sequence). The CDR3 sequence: CASSQGGVPRAFF. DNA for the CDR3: TGTGCCAGCAGCCAAGGCGGGGTCCCCCGGGCTTTCTTT.

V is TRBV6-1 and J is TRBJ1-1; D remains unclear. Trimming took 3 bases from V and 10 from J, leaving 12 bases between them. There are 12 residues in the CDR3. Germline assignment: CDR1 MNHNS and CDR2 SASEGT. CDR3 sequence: CASSDGQRAAFF. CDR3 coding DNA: TGTGCCAGCAGTGATGGGCAGCGGGCAGCTTTCTTT.